Below, 2 T cell receptor beta chains from the same sample are listed, as sequenced in a study of regulatory T cells in long-lasting Graves disease. TCR beta libraries were built with iRepertoire HTBI primers and Arm-PCR of CDR3 regions. TCRdb passed the multiplex PCR reads through MiXCR, listing each CDR3 protein once. The sample lists fewer than 600,000 distinct CDR3 sequences; roughly 22% were seen once. Sample time point: persistent/refractory GD, antithyroid drugs over 5 years with positive TRAb. There was RNA extracted from PBMCs, and the TCR library was made from it. Sequenced here: peripheral blood mononuclear cells (PBMCs), sampled when the disease was refractory, from a patient treated with antithyroid drugs. These TCRs come from a female donor with Graves disease.

The J gene is TRBJ1-2, the V gene TRBV4-3, with a tentative D call TRBD1 (6 bases). This CDR3 spans 16 amino acids. The germline V gene has CDR1 LGHNA and CDR2 YSLEER. The V end was cut by 0 bases, the J end by 5 bases, with 16 bases between. The DNA for the CDR3 is TGCGCCAGCAGCCAAGACCGCAGGGGCCTGGGTTATGGCTACACCTTC. It encodes CASSQDRRGLGYGYTF.

This clonotype was picked up many times. CDR3 in DNA: TGTGCCAGCAGTTTACGCGGGGTCGATCCCTCCTACGAGCAGTACTTC. Its protein product is CASSLRGVDPSYEQYF. The V and J genes are TRBV12-3 or TRBV12-4 and TRBJ2-7, with a weak D call TRBD2 (6 bases). The CDR3 length is 16 residues. Trimming removed 2 bases from V and 0 bases from J, with 14 bases in between.